Below are 11 T cell receptor beta chains sequenced from a single sample in a study of cytomegalovirus exposure and HLA in healthy donors. The PCR employed 60 Vbeta primers together with 13 Jbeta primers. Here immunoSEQ multiplex PCR was the method, and the copy in TCRdb shows in-frame clones only, minus some. Of around 130,000 clones in the sample, 84% are singletons; the top ten hold about 2.5%. The sequenced sample was PBMCs. Every receptor here comes from a man between 45 and 60 years old in good health and CMV-seronegative.

The chain has TRBV6-5 and TRBJ1-2; 12 bases agree with TRBD1. The CDR3 consists of 15 residues. The ends lost 7 bases at V and 3 bases at J; junction bases unmatched: 6. Germline CDR1 and CDR2: MNHEY and SVGAGI. Here the CDR3 reads CASNEGQGAYYGYTF. The DNA of the CDR3 is TGTGCCAGCAACGAGGGACAGGGGGCTTACTATGGCTACACCTTC.

This sequence joins TRBV29-1 and TRBJ1-2, with 7 bases lining up with TRBD1. This CDR3 comprises 13 residues. From germline, CDR1 is SQVTM and CDR2 ANQGSEA. With 5 bases clipped from V and 4 bases from J, the junction kept 7 bases outside the gene matches. The CDR3 here is CSVQGGDRYGYTF. The CDR3 bases are TGCAGCGTTCAGGGGGGTGATCGCTATGGCTACACCTTC.

The chain couples TRBV5-8 to TRBJ2-2; D perhaps matches TRBD1 (6 bases). Trimming pared 2 bases from V and 5 bases from J, leaving 7 bases between. This CDR3 comprises 13 residues. Looked up from germline, CDR1 is SGHTS and CDR2 is YDEGEE. The CDR3 DNA sequence: TGTGCCAGCAGCTTAGACAGGACCGGGGAGCTGTTTTTT. Protein product: CASSLDRTGELFF. Full variable domain (remainder filled in from reference TRBV5-8 and TRBJ2-2): EAGVTQSPTHLIKTRGQQATLRCSPISGHTSVYWYQQALGLGLQFLLWYDEGEERNRGNFPPRFSGRQFPNYSSELNVNALELEDSALYLCASSLDRTGELFFGEGSRLTVL.

The chain couples TRBV30 to TRBJ2-7; 7 nucleotides agree with TRBD1. CDR3 length: 14 residues. Trimming took 5 bases from V and 1 from J; bases not matched to a gene: 8. Germline loops: CDR1 GTSNPN, CDR2 SVGIG (reference sequence). CDR3 region: CAWDPTGDSYEQYF. CDR3 DNA sequence: TGTGCCTGGGACCCAACAGGGGATTCCTACGAGCAGTACTTC.

The chain is built from TRBV19 and TRBJ1-3; D remains unclear. Germline-derived CDR1 and CDR2 are LNHDA and SQIVND (reference sequence). The CDR3 loop spans 15 amino acids. Trimming shortened V by 6 bases and J by 0 bases, and 12 bases separated the two germline ends. CDR3 DNA sequence: TGTGCCAGTAGCACCGACACAAGCTCTGGAAACACCATATATTTT. It codes for CASSTDTSSGNTIYF.

The chain uses TRBV5-8 and TRBJ2-5, with 8 positions matching TRBD1. CDR1 is SGHTS, CDR2 YDEGEE, per germline. J was trimmed by 5 bases and V by 5 bases; bases with no gene match: 14. The CDR3 totals 16 residues. This chain's CDR3 is CASSFERGAGGETQYF. CDR3 bases: TGTGCCAGCAGTTTTGAACGGGGCGCAGGGGGCGAGACCCAGTACTTC. Filled out from reference TRBV5-8 and TRBJ2-5, the complete variable domain reads EAGVTQSPTHLIKTRGQQATLRCSPISGHTSVYWYQQALGLGLQFLLWYDEGEERNRGNFPPRFSGRQFPNYSSELNVNALELEDSALYLCASSFERGAGGETQYFGPGTRLLVL.

The rearrangement links TRBV29-1 to TRBJ2-1; 8 nucleotides line up with TRBD1. Per the germline V gene, CDR1 is SQVTM and CDR2 is ANQGSEA. The V gene end was trimmed by 6 bases and the J gene end by 2 bases; junction bases not matched to a gene: 9. The CDR3 loop spans 15 amino acids. This CDR3 reads CSVPNPDRAYNEQFF. As DNA, the CDR3 is TGCAGCGTCCCGAACCCGGACAGGGCCTACAATGAGCAGTTCTTC.

The CDR3 loop reads CASSPQADQNYGYTF. The CDR3 DNA is TGTGCCAGCAGCCCACAAGCGGACCAGAACTATGGCTACACCTTC. The chain combines TRBV5-4 with TRBJ1-2; D unclear. The CDR3 loop spans 15 amino acids. Trimming removed 4 bases at V and 2 bases at J, with 15 bases between. Germline V CDR1 and CDR2: SGHNT, YYREEE (reference sequence).

The chain combines TRBV5-6 with TRBJ1-2, with TRBD1 as a possible D gene (5 bases). Trimming took 2 bases from V and 8 from J, leaving 13 bases between them. This CDR3 region has 13 residues. Germline assignment: CDR1 SGHDT and CDR2 YYEEEE. In DNA, the CDR3 is TGTGCCAGCAGCTTCGCGCAGGGAGGAGGCTACACCTTC. Its translation is CASSFAQGGGYTF.

The CDR3 nucleotides are TGTGCCTGTGAAATCAGACAGGGCGCAACAGATACGCAGTATTTT. This gives the protein CACEIRQGATDTQYF. The chain is built from TRBV30 and TRBJ2-3; 7 bases match TRBD1. In germline, CDR1 is GTSNPN, CDR2 SVGIG (reference sequence). V dropped 6 bases and J dropped 3; count of bases not matched to a gene: 12. The CDR3 totals 15 residues. The full variable domain, in which reference TRBV30 and TRBJ2-3 provide the parts outside the CDR3, is SQTIHQWPATLVQPVGSPLSLECTVEGTSNPNLYWYRQAAGRGLQLLFYSVGIGQISSEVPQNLSASRPQDRQFILSSKKLLLSDSGFYLCACEIRQGATDTQYFGPGTRLTVL.

In DNA form, the CDR3 reads TGTGCCTGGAGTGACAGGGCGCGGGCTGTCGCTGAAGCTTTCTTT. Amino acid sequence: CAWSDRARAVAEAFF. This chain connects TRBV30 to TRBJ1-1; D might be TRBD1 (6 bases). The V end lost 1 base, the J end lost 6 bases, and 18 bases lay between the germline ends. Looked up from germline, CDR1 is GTSNPN and CDR2 is SVGIG (reference sequence). The CDR3 is made up of 15 amino acids.